The 21 T cell receptor beta chains presented below share a single source sample, sequenced in a study of T cell repertoires in cytomegalovirus infection (dated by TCRdb to the late 2010s). Sequenced using an Illumina HiSeq 1500. Clones were called with MiXCR by TCRdb after fastp trimmed the public reads at Q25, and only in-frame beta chains were retained. Under each unique CDR3 protein, matching rows form one entry showing the most common genes and DNA. The table for this sample lists 250,000 to 300,000 distinct CDR3 sequences; roughly an eighth of them were counted only once. Around 9.5% of the sample belongs to the ten largest clones. The sample consisted of PBMCs. All receptors come from a human donor in good health (CMV status not recorded). Some clones in this sample may be carry-over from other donors' samples.

In this sample, this clonotype turned up many times. The chain links TRBV7-6 to TRBJ2-1; possibly TRBD1 or TRBD2 for D (5 bases each). Per the germline V gene, CDR1 is SGHVS and CDR2 is FNYEAQ. V shed 1 base and J shed 10 bases, with 17 bases lying between them. The CDR3 spans 15 residues. Written as DNA, the CDR3 is TGTGCCAGCAGCTTAGGGGTTTTGGGGACGGGGGAGCAGTTCTTC. Translating gives CASSLGVLGTGEQFF.

The sample holds many counts of this clonotype. The J gene is TRBJ1-5, the V gene TRBV7-2; D perhaps matches TRBD1 (6 bases). This CDR3 comprises 15 residues. Germline CDR1 is SGHTA and CDR2 is FQGNSA. V was cut by 3 bases and J by 3 bases, with 12 bases left in between. This CDR3 reads CASSLGGQLNQPQHF. The DNA for the CDR3 is TGTGCCAGCAGCTTGGGGGGACAACTCAATCAGCCCCAGCATTTT. The full variable domain, rest sourced from reference TRBV7-2 and TRBJ1-5, is GAGVSQSPSNKVTEKGKDVELRCDPISGHTALYWYRQSLGQGLEFLIYFQGNSAPDKSGLPSDRFSAERTGGSVSTLTIQRTQQEDSAVYLCASSLGGQLNQPQHFGDGTRLSIL.

The sample holds many counts of this clonotype. J is TRBJ1-6 and V is TRBV7-2; D ambiguous. CDR3 length equals 13 residues. V dropped 5 bases and J dropped 10 bases, with 12 bases sitting between them. The V gene's germline CDR1 is SGHTA and CDR2 FQGNSA. This CDR3 reads CASSPRVGSPLHF. CDR3 in DNA: TGTGCCAGCAGCCCCCGAGTTGGATCACCCCTCCACTTT.

The rearrangement links TRBV20-1 to TRBJ2-7; TRBD2 aligns across 11 bases. There are 15 residues in the CDR3. Germline V gene sequence: CDR1 DFQATT, CDR2 SNEGSKA (reference sequence). The V segment lost 5 bases and the J segment 2 bases; nucleotides outside the gene matches: 8. The CDR3 is CSASSGTSGTYEQYF. The CDR3 DNA follows: TGCAGTGCTTCTTCCGGGACTAGCGGAACCTACGAGCAGTACTTC.

The rearrangement uses TRBV20-1 and TRBJ1-1; D unresolved. V lost 5 bases to trimming and J lost 1 base, with 14 bases between them. Germline V gene data show CDR1 as DFQATT and CDR2 as SNEGSKA (reference sequence). CDR3 length: 14 residues. This CDR3 is CSAAPWAGNTEAFF. CDR3 nucleotides: TGCAGTGCTGCCCCCTGGGCGGGGAACACTGAAGCTTTCTTT.

This clonotype was seen a handful of times. This chain joins TRBV5-4 and TRBJ2-5, with 8 bases matching TRBD1. The length of the CDR3 is 13 residues. V shed 4 bases, J shed 5 bases, and the junction held 4 bases outside the gene matches. Germline V gives CDR1 SGHNT, CDR2 YYREEE (reference sequence). CDR3 protein: CASSTRGPETQYF. Written as DNA, the CDR3 is TGTGCCAGCAGCACCAGGGGGCCGGAGACCCAGTACTTC.

The chain combines TRBV5-1 with TRBJ2-7; D possibly uses TRBD1 or TRBD2 (5 bases each). The CDR3 runs 14 residues. The ends were cut back, 5 bases at V and 0 bases at J, with 12 bases in the middle. CDR1 and CDR2 (germline): SGHRS, YFSETQ. Here the CDR3 reads CASRSRDGSYEQYF. CDR3 DNA sequence: TGCGCCAGCAGATCGAGGGACGGCTCCTACGAGCAGTACTTC. Complete variable domain (other parts from reference TRBV5-1 and TRBJ2-7): KAGVTQTPRYLIKTRGQQVTLSCSPISGHRSVSWYQQTPGQGLQFLFEYFSETQRNKGNFPGRFSGRQFSNSRSEMNVSTLELGDSALYLCASRSRDGSYEQYFGPGTRLTVT.

This clonotype was detected ten times or more. This chain joins TRBV7-2 and TRBJ2-1, with TRBD1 matching 8 bases. Germline V gene lookup returns CDR1 SGHTA and CDR2 FQGNSA. Trimming cost V 2 bases and J 2 bases; bases outside gene matches: 2. The CDR3 extends over 15 amino acids. In DNA form, the CDR3 reads TGTGCCAGCAGCTTACAGACAGGGGCCTACAATGAGCAGTTCTTC. This gives the protein CASSLQTGAYNEQFF.

CDR3 in amino acids: CSVEETGQGYEQYF. The CDR3 DNA is TGCAGCGTTGAAGAGACGGGACAGGGCTACGAGCAGTACTTC. The V and J genes are TRBV29-1 and TRBJ2-7, with 9 bases matching TRBD1. The CDR3 consists of 14 residues. CDR1 and CDR2 (germline): SQVTM, ANQGSEA. V shed 0 bases and J 3 bases; nucleotides not matched to a gene: 3.

The sample holds many counts of this clonotype. The rearrangement links TRBV5-1 to TRBJ2-5; TRBD1 is a possible D gene (6 bases). The germline V gene has CDR1 SGHRS and CDR2 YFSETQ. The germline V and J ends were trimmed by 4 bases and 5 bases, with 15 bases remaining between them. This CDR3 comprises 14 residues. CDR3 in amino acids: CASSNDRTGETQYF. The CDR3 DNA reads as TGCGCCAGCAGCAACGACAGGACCGGGGAGACCCAGTACTTC.

As to this clonotype: Since a much larger clone is just one base distant, this may be a read error. The V call is TRBV11-2, the J call TRBJ2-3; D possibly corresponds to TRBD2 (5 bases). The CDR3 has 16 amino acids. In germline, CDR1 is SGHAT, CDR2 FQNNGV. CDR3 in DNA: TGTGCCGGCAGCTCGACTACACGTCCCCCCACAGATACGCAGTATTTT. Encoded protein: CAGSSTTRPPTDTQYF.

In its sample, this clonotype was seen many times. The CDR3 sequence: CASSLGWTGYFF. The CDR3 DNA sequence: TGTGCCAGCAGCTTAGGTTGGACGGGTTATTTCTTT. The J gene is TRBJ1-1, the V gene TRBV7-9; D gene uncertain. The CDR3 extends over 12 amino acids. From germline, CDR1 is SEHNR and CDR2 FQNEAQ (reference sequence). The V gene lost 1 base and the J gene lost 13 bases, with 13 bases spanning the gap.

Turning to this clonotype: One base away lies a much larger clone, so this may be a sequencing read error. The chain couples TRBV28 to TRBJ2-5; 8 positions match TRBD2. The CDR3 spans 17 residues. V gave up 5 bases and J gave up 7 bases; unmatched junction bases: 18. The V gene's germline CDR1 is MDHEN and CDR2 SYDVKM. CDR3 sequence: CASSPLTSEGTSGTQYF. In DNA, the CDR3 is TGTGCCAGCAGTCCGTTGACTAGCGAAGGGACGTCAGGGACCCAGTACTTC.

This chain joins TRBV5-1 and TRBJ2-1, with D possibly TRBD1 on 5 matching bases. The CDR3 is 13 residues long. Germline CDR1 SGHRS, CDR2 YFSETQ. V was shortened by 4 bases and J by 13 bases, with 18 bases between the two germline ends. In nucleotides, the CDR3 is TGCGCCAGCAGCCTAGAAGACAGAATTGGACAGTTCTTC. Residues: CASSLEDRIGQFF.

This clonotype has at least ten counts. The chain is built from TRBV6-1 and TRBJ2-5; the match to TRBD1 covers 8 bases. Trimming removed 5 bases from V and 5 bases from J; junction bases left unmatched: 7. The CDR3 is 14 amino acids. CDR1 and CDR2 from the germline V gene are MNHNS and SASEGT. The CDR3 loop reads CASSLQGAKETQYF. The CDR3 DNA reads as TGTGCCAGCAGTCTCCAGGGGGCGAAGGAGACCCAGTACTTC.

The J gene is TRBJ1-1, the V gene TRBV28; D gene unclear. The CDR3 totals 11 residues. In germline, CDR1 is MDHEN, CDR2 SYDVKM. Trimming cost V 8 bases and J 9 bases, with 13 bases left between them. The CDR3, as DNA: TGTGCCAGCCGGAGAAAGTTACAAGCTTTCTTT. Protein: CASRRKLQAFF.

This clonotype was found many times. The chain couples TRBV7-8 to TRBJ1-1, with D possibly matching TRBD1 (5 bases). In germline, CDR1 is SGHVS, CDR2 FQNEAQ. The CDR3 contains 15 residues. Deletions cut 6 bases from V and 0 bases from J, with 14 bases between. DNA of the CDR3: TGTGCCAGCAGGTACTCGGGACTCATGAACACTGAAGCTTTCTTT. Translated, it gives CASRYSGLMNTEAFF.

This clonotype appeared a few times. The chain recombines TRBV6-5 with TRBJ1-2; unclear D gene. V dropped 4 bases and J dropped 5 bases, with 14 bases sitting between them. This CDR3 has 14 amino acids. Per the germline V gene, CDR1 is MNHEY and CDR2 is SVGAGI. DNA for the CDR3: TGTGCCAGCAGTTTGACCCTTTCGATTTATGGCTACACCTTC. This codes for CASSLTLSIYGYTF.

The V call is TRBV6-5, the J call TRBJ2-7; the match to TRBD1 covers 9 bases. Trimming at V came to 2 bases and at J to 5 bases, leaving 10 bases not matched to a gene. The CDR3 consists of 16 residues. Germline CDR1 reads MNHEY; CDR2 reads SVGAGI. CDR3 in DNA: TGTGCCAGCAGTTACGCCGGGACAGGGAAGGTGGACGAGCAGTACTTC. Translation gives CASSYAGTGKVDEQYF.

This clonotype was recorded a few times. The chain combines TRBV20-1 with TRBJ2-7, with no clear D. This CDR3 is built from 13 residues. Deletions cut 0 bases from V and 2 bases from J, with 8 bases between. The germline V gene has CDR1 DFQATT and CDR2 SNEGSKA (reference sequence). As DNA, the CDR3 is TGCAGTGCTAGAGACAGGCGCGCCTACGAGCAGTACTTC. It translates to CSARDRRAYEQYF.

This rearrangement joins TRBV10-3 to TRBJ2-3; unclear D gene. Trimming left V 2 bases short and J 0 bases short, with 3 bases between. The CDR3 extends over 13 amino acids. Germline V gene lookup returns CDR1 ENHRY and CDR2 SYGVKD. The CDR3 nucleotides are TGTGCCATCAGTGAGGCGAGCACAGATACGCAGTATTTT. Translated, it gives CAISEASTDTQYF.